This T cell receptor (beta chain) is from a study of cytomegalovirus exposure and HLA in healthy donors. Study context: Roughly 180 million T cells yielded 90 million to 130 million unique TCR beta sequences, as an earlier analysis found.

It was healthy bone marrow donors who served as donors. Concerning this clone: The antigen remains unidentified.

Between the trimmed V and J ends, which lost 2 bases and 4 bases, there was a span of 8 bases. The CDR3 runs 13 residues. Germline V CDR1 and CDR2: LNHNV, YYDKDF (reference sequence). PCR employed 60 Vbeta and 13 Jbeta primers. Method: immunoSEQ multiplex PCR; TCRdb's copy keeps in-frame clones and lacks some. The profile shows approximately 210,000 clones, about four fifths of them singletons. Study-level points and caveats: An analysis was carried out later, and it reportedly showed fewer N-insertions in an Asian-associated ancestry cluster than the approximately 610-donor mean. The study dropped some indistinguishable V segments, TRBV6-2 and TRBV6-3 among them.

This clonotype was sampled from a woman in her fifties or sixties in good health and CMV-seropositive. Sequenced material: PBMCs. The rearrangement links TRBV15 to TRBJ1-2; D unresolved. In nucleotides, the CDR3 is TGTGCCACCAGCAGACCACTGAGCTATGGCTACACCTTC. This encodes CATSRPLSYGYTF.